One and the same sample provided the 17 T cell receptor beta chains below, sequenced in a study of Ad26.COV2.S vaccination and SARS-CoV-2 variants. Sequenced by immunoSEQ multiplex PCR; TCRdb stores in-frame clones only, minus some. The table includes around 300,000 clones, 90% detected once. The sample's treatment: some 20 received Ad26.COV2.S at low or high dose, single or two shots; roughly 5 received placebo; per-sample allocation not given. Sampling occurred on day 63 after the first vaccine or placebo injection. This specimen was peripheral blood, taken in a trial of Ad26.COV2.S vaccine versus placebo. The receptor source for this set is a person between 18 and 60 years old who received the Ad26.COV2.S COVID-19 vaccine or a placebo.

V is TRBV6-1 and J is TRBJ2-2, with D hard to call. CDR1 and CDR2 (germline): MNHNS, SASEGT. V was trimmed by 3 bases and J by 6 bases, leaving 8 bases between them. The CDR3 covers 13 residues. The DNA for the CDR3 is TGTGCCAGCAGTGATAGGTTGGCCGGGGAGCTGTTTTTT. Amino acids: CASSDRLAGELFF.

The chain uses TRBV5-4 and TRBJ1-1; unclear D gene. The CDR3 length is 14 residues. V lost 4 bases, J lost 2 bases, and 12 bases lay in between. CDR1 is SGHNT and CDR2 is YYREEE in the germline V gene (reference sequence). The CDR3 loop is CASSPLGVNTEAFF. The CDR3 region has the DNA TGTGCCAGCAGCCCCCTAGGTGTAAACACTGAAGCTTTCTTT.

CDR3 DNA: TGTGCCAGCAGCCAACCCCAGGGGAGGGATGAGCAGTTCTTC. Translation: CASSQPQGRDEQFF. V gene TRBV3-1 (or the pseudogene TRBV3-2) combines with J gene TRBJ2-1; D may be TRBD2 (7 bases). Between the trimmed V and J ends, which lost 2 bases and 8 bases, there was a span of 13 bases. Per the germline V gene, CDR1 is LGHDT and CDR2 is YNNKEL (reference sequence). This CDR3 is 14 amino acids long.

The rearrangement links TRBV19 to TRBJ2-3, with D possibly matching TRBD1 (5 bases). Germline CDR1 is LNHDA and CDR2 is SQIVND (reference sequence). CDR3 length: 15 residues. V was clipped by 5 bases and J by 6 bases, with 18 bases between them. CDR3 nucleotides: TGTGCCAGTAGTGTGTACGACAGTCGGTCGGATACGCAGTATTTT. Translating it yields CASSVYDSRSDTQYF.

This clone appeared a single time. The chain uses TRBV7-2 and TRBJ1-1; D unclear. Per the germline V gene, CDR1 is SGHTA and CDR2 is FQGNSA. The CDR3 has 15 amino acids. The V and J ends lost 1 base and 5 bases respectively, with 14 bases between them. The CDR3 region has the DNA TGTGCCAGCAGCTTAGGGGTTAGAATCAGAACTGAAGCTTTCTTT. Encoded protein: CASSLGVRIRTEAFF. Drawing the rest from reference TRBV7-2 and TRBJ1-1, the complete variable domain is GAGVSQSPSNKVTEKGKDVELRCDPISGHTALYWYRQSLGQGLEFLIYFQGNSAPDKSGLPSDRFSAERTGGSVSTLTIQRTQQEDSAVYLCASSLGVRIRTEAFFGQGTRLTVV.

The CDR3 region is CASSVRPRGTDTQYF. The CDR3 DNA is TGTGCCAGCAGTGTCCGGCCCAGGGGCACAGATACGCAGTATTTT. V gene TRBV6-4 combines with J gene TRBJ2-3; D might be TRBD1 (5 bases). The CDR3 has 15 amino acids. V gave up 4 bases and J gave up 1 base, with 12 bases separating them. The germline V gene has CDR1 MRHNA and CDR2 SNTAGT.

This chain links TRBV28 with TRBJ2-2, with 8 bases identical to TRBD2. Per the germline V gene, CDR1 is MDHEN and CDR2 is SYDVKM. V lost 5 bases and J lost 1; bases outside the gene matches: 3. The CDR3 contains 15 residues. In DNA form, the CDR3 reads TGTGCCAGCAGTCAAGCGGGAGTGAACACCGGGGAGCTGTTTTTT. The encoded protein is CASSQAGVNTGELFF.

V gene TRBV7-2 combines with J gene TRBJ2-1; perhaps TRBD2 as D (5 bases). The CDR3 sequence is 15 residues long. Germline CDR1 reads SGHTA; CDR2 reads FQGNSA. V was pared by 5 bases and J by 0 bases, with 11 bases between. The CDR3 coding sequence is TGTGCCAGCAGCCCTCCGGGGAGCTCCTACAATGAGCAGTTCTTC. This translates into CASSPPGSSYNEQFF.

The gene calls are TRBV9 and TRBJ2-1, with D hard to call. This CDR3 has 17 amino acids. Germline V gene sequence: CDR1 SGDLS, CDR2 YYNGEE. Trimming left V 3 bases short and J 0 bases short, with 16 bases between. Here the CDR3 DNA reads TGTGCCAGCAGCGGACGTGTAGGGTTAAGCTCCTACAATGAGCAGTTCTTC. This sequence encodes CASSGRVGLSSYNEQFF.

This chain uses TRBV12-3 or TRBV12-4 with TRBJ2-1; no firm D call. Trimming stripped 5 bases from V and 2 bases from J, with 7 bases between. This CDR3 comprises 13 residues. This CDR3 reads CASSVRTYNEQFF. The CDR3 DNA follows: TGTGCCAGCAGTGTCCGTACCTACAATGAGCAGTTCTTC.

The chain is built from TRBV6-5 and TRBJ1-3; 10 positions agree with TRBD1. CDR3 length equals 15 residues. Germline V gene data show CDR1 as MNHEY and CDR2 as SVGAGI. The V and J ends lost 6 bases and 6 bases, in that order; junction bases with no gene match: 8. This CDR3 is CASSLDRGAKNTIYF. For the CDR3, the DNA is TGTGCCAGCAGCTTGGACAGGGGGGCTAAAAACACCATATATTTT.

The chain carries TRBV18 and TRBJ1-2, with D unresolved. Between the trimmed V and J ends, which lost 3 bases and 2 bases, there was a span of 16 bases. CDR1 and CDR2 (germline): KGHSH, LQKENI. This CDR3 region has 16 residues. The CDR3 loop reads CASSPITAGSNYGYTF. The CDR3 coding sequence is TGTGCCAGCTCACCTATAACAGCAGGTTCCAACTATGGCTACACCTTC.

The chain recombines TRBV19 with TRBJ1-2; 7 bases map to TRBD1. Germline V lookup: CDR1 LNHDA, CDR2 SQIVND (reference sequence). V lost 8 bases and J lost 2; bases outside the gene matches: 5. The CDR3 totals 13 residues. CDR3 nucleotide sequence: TGTGCCAGTGCACAGGGGTGGAACTATGGCTACACCTTC. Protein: CASAQGWNYGYTF.

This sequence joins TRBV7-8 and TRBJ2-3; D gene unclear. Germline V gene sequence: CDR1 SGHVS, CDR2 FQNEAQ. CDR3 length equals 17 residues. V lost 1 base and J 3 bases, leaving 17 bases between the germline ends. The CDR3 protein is CASSLEVGSLETDTQYF. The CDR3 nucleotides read TGTGCCAGCAGCTTAGAGGTTGGGTCCTTAGAAACAGATACGCAGTATTTT.

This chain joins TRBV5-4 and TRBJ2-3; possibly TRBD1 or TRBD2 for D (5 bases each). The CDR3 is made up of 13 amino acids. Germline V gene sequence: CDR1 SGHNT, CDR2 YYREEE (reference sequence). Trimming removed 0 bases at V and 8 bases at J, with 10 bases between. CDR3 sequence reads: CASSLAGLATQYF. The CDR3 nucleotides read TGTGCCAGCAGCTTGGCGGGGCTAGCTACGCAGTATTTT.

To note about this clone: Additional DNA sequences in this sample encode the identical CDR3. The CDR3 DNA is TGTGCCAGCAGCTTGGACAGCTATGGCTACACCTTC. It yields the protein CASSLDSYGYTF. The chain joins TRBV7-9 to TRBJ1-2; D possibly corresponds to TRBD1 (6 bases). Germline-derived CDR1 and CDR2 are SEHNR and FQNEAQ (reference sequence). The CDR3 totals 12 residues. Deletions cut 3 bases from V and 4 bases from J, with 6 bases between.

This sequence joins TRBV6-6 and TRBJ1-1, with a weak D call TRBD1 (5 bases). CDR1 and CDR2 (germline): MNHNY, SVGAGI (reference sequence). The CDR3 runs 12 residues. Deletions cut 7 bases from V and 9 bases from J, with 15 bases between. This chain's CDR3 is CASTYRGQKAFF. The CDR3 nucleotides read TGTGCCAGCACCTACCGCGGACAAAAAGCTTTCTTT.